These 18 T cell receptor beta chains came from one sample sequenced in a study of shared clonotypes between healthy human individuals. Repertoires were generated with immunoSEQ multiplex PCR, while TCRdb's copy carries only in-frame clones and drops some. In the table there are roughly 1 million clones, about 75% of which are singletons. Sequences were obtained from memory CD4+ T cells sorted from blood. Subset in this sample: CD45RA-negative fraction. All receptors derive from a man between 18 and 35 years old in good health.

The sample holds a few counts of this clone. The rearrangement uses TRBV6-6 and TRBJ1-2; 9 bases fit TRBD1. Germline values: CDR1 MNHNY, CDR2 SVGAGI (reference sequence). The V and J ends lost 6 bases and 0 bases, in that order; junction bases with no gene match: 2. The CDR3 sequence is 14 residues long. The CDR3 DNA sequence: TGTGCCAGCAGGGACAGGGGAGCTAACTATGGCTACACCTTC. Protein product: CASRDRGANYGYTF.

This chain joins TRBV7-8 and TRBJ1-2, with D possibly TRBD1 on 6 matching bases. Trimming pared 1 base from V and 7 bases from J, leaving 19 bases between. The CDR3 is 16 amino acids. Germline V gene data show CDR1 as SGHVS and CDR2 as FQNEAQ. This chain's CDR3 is CASSLDSGRGLGGYTF. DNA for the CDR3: TGTGCCAGCAGCTTAGATAGCGGCAGGGGCCTAGGTGGCTACACCTTC.

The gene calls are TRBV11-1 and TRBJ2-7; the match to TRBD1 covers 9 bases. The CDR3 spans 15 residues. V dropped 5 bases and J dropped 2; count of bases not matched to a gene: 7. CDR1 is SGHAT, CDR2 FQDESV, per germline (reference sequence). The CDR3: CASSPGTGLTYEQYF. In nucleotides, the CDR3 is TGTGCCAGCAGCCCCGGGACAGGGCTCACCTACGAGCAGTACTTC. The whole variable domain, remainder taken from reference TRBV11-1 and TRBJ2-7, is EAEVAQSPRYKITEKSQAVAFWCDPISGHATLYWYRQILGQGPELLVQFQDESVVDDSQLPKDRFSAERLKGVDSTLKIQPAELGDSAMYLCASSPGTGLTYEQYFGPGTRLTVT.

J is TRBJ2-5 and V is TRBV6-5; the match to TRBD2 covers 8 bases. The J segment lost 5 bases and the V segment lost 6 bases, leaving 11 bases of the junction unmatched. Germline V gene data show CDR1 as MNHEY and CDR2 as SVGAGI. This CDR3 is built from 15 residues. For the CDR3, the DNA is TGTGCCAGCAGCGGACTAGCTGGGGCCGGGGAGACCCAGTACTTC. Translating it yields CASSGLAGAGETQYF.

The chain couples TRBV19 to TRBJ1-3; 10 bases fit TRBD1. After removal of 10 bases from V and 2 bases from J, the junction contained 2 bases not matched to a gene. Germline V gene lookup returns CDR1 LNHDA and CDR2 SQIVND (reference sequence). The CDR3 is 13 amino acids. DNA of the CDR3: TGTGCCACCGGGACAGGGGCTGGAAACACCATATATTTT. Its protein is CATGTGAGNTIYF.

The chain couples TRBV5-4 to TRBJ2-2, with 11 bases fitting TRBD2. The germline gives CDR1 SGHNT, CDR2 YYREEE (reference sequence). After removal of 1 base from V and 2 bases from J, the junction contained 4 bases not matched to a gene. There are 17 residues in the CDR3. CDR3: CASSLTSGSFNTGELFF. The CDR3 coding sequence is TGTGCCAGCAGCTTGACTAGCGGGAGTTTTAACACCGGGGAGCTGTTTTTT.

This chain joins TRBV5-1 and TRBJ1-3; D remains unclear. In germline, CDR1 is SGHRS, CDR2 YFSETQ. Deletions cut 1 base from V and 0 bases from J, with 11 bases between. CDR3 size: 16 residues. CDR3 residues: CASSLPGMSSGNTIYF. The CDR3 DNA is TGCGCCAGCAGCTTGCCGGGGATGAGCTCTGGAAACACCATATATTTT.

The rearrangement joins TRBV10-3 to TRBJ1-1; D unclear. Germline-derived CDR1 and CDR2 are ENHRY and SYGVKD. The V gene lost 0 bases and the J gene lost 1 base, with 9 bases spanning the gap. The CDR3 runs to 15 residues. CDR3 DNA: TGTGCCATCAGTGAGTCGATTTACAAGAACACTGAAGCTTTCTTT. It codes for CAISESIYKNTEAFF.

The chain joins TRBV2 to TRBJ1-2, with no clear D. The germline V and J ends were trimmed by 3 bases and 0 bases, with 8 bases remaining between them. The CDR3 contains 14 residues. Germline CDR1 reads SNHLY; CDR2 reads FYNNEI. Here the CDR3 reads CASSDRRANYGYTF. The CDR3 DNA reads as TGTGCCAGCAGTGACAGGCGTGCTAACTATGGCTACACCTTC.

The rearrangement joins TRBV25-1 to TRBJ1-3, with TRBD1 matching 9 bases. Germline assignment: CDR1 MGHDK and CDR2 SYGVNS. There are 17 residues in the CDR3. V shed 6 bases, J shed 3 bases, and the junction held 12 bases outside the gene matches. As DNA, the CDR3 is TGTGCCAGCAGGGAGGGGGGACAGGGAGGAGATGGAAACACCATATATTTT. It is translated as CASREGGQGGDGNTIYF.

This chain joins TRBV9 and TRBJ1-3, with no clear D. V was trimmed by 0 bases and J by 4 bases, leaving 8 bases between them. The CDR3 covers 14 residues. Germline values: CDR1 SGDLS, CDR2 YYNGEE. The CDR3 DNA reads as TGTGCCAGCAGCGTAGAGGAAGTCGGAAACACCATATATTTT. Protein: CASSVEEVGNTIYF.

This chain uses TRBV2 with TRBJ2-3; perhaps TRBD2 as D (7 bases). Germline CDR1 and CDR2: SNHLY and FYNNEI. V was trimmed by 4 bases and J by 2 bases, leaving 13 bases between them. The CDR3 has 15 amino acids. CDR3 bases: TGTGCCAGCAGTGTAGGCGGGGGCCCCACAGATACGCAGTATTTT. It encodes CASSVGGGPTDTQYF.

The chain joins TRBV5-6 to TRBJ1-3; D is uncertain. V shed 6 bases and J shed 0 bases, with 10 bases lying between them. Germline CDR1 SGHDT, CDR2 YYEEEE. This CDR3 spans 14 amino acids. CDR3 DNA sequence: TGTGCCAGCACTAAGGACTACTCTGGAAACACCATATATTTT. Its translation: CASTKDYSGNTIYF. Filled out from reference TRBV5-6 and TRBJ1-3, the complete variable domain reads DAGVTQSPTHLIKTRGQQVTLRCSPKSGHDTVSWYQQALGQGPQFIFQYYEEEERQRGNFPDRFSGHQFPNYSSELNVNALLLGDSALYLCASTKDYSGNTIYFGEGSWLTVV.

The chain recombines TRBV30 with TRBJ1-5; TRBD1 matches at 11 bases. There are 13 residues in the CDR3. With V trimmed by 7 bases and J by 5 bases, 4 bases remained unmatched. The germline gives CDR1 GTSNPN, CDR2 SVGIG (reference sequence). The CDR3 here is CALDRGLDQPQHF. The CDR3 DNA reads TGTGCCTTGGACAGGGGGCTAGATCAGCCCCAGCATTTT.

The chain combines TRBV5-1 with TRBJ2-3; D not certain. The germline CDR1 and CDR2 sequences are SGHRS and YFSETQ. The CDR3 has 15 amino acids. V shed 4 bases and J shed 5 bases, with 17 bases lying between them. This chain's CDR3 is CASSLTLGSVDTQYF. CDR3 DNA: TGCGCCAGCAGCCTCACTCTAGGGTCGGTAGATACGCAGTATTTT.

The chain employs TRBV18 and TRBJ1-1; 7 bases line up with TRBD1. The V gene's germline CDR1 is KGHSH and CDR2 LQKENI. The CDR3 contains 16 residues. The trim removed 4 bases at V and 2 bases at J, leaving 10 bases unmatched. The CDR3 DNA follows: TGTGCCAGCTCACAAAGCCCCGGGACAGCAAACACTGAAGCTTTCTTT. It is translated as CASSQSPGTANTEAFF.

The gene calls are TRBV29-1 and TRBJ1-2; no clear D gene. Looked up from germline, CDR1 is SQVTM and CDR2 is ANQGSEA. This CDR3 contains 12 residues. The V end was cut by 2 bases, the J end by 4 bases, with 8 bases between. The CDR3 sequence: CSVEKGGYGYTF. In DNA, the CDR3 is TGCAGCGTTGAAAAGGGTGGCTATGGCTACACCTTC.

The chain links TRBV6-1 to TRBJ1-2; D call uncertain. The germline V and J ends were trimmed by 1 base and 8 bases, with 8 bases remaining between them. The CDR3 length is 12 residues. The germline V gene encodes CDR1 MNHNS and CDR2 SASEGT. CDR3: CASSEGSPGYTF. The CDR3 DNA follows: TGTGCCAGCAGTGAAGGCAGCCCAGGCTACACCTTC.